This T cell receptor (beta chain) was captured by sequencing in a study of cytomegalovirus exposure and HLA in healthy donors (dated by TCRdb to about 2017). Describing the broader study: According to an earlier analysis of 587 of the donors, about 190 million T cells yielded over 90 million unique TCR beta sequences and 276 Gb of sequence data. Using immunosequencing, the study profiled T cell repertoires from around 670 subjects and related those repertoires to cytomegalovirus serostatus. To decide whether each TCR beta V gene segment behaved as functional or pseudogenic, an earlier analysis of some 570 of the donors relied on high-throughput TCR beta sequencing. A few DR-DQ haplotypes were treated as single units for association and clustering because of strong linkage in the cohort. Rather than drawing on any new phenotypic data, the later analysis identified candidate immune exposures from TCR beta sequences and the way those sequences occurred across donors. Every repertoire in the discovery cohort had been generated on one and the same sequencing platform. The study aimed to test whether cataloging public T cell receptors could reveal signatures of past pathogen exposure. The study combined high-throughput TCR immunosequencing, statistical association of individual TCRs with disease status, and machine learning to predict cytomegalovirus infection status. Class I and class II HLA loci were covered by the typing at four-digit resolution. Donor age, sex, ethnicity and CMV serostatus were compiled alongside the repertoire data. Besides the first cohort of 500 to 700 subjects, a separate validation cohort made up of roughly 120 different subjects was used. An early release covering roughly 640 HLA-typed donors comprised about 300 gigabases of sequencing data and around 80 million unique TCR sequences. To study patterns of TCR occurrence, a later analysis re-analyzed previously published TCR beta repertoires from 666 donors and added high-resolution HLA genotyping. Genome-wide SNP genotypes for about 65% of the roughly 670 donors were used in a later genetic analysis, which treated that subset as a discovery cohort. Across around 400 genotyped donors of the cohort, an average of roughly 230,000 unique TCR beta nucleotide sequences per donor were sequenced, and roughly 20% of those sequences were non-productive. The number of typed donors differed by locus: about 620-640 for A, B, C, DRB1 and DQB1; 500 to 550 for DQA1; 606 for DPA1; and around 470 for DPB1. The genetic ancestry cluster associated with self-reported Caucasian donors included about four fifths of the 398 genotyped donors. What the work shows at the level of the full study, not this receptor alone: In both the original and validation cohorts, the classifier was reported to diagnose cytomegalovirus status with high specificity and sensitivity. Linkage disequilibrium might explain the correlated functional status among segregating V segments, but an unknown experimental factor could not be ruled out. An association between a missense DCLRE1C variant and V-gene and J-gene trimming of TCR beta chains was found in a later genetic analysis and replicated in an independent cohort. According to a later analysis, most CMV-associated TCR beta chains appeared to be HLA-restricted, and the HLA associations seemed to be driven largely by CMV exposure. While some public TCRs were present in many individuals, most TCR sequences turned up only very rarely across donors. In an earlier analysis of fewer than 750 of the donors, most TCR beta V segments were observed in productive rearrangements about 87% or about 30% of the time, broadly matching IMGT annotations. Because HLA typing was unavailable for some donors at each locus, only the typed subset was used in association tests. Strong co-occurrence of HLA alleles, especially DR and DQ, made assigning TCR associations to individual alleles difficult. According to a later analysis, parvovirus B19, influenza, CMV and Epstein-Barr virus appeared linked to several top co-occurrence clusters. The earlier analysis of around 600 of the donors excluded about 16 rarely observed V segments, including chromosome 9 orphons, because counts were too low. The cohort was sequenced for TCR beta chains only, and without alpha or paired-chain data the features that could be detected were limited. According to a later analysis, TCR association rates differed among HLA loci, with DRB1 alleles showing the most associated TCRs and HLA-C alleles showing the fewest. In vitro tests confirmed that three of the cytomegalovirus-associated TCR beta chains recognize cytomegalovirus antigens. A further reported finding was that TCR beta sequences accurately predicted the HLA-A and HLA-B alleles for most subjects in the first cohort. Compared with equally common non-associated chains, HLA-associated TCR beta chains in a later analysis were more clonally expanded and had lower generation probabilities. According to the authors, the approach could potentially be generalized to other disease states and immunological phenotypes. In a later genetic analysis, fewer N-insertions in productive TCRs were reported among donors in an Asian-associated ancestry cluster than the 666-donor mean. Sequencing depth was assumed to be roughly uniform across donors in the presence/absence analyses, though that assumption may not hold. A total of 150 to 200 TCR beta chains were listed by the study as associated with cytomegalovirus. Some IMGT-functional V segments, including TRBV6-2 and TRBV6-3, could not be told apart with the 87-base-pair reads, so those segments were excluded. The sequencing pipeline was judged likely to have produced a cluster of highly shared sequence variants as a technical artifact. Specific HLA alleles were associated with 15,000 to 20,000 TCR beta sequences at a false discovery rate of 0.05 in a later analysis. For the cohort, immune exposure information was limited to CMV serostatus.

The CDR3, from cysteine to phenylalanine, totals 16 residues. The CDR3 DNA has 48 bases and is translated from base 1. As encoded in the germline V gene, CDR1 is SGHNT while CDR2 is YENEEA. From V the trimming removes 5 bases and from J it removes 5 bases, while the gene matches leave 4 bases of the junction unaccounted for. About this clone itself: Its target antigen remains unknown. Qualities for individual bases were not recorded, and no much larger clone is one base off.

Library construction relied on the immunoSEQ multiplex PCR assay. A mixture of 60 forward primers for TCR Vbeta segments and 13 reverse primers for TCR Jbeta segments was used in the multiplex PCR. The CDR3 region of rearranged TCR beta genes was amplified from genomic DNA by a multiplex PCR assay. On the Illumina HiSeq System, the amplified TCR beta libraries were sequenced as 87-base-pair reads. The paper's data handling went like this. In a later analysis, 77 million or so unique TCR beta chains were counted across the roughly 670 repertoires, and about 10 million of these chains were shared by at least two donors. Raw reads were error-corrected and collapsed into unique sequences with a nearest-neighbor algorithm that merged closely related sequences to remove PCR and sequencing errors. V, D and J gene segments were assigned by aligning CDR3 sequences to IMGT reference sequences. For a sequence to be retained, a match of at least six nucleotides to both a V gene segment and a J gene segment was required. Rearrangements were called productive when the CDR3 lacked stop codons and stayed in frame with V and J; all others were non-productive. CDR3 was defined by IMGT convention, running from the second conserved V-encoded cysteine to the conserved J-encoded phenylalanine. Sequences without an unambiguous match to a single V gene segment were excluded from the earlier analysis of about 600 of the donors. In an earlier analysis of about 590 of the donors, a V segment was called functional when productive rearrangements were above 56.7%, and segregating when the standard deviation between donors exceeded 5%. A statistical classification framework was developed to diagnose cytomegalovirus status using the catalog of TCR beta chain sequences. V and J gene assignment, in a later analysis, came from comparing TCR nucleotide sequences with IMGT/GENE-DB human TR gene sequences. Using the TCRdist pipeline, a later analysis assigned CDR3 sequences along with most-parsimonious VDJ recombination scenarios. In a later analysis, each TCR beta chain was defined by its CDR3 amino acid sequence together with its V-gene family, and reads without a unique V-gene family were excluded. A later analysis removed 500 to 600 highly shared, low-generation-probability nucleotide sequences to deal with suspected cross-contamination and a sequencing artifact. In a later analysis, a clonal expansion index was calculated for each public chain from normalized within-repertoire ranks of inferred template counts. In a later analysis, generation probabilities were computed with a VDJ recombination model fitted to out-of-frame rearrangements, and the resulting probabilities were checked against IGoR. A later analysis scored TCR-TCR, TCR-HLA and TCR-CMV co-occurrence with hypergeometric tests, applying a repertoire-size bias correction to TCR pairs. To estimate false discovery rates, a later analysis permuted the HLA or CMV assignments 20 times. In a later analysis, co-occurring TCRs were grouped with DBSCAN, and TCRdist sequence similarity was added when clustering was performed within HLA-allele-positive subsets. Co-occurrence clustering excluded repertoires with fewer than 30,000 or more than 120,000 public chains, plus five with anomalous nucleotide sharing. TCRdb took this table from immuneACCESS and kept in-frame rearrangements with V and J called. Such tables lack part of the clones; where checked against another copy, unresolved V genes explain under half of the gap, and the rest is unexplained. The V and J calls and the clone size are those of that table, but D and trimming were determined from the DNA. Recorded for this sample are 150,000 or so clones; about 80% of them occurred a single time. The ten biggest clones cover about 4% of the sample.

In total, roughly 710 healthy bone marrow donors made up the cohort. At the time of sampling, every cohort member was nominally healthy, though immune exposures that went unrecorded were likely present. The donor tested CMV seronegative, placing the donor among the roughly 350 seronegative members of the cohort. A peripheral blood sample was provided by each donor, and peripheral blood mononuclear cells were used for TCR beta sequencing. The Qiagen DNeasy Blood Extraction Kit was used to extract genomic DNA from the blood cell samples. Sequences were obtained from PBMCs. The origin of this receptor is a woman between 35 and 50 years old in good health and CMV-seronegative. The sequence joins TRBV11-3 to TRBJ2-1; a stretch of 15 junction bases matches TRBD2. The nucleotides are TGTGCCAGCAGCCCCAGGACTAGCGGGGGGGACAATGAGCAGTTCTTC. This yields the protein CASSPRTSGGDNEQFF.